This T cell receptor beta chain was recovered during a study of shared clonotypes between healthy human individuals. Naive CD8 isolation took CD45RO-negative cells positively selected for CCR7 and excluded terminally differentiated effector memory CD45RA+ cells. A note on this clone: What it binds is unknown.

Study-level points and caveats: Represented genetic and exposure-history diversity was restricted by having few donors.

Produced via immunoSEQ multiplex PCR; TCRdb's table is partial and in-frame only. The sample lists hundreds of thousands of clones, approximately 92% occurring once. The CDR3 loop spans 14 amino acids. Deletions cut 0 bases from V and 4 bases from J, with 9 bases between. The germline gives CDR1 MNHEY, CDR2 SVGAGI. Material: naive CD8+ T cells sorted from blood. The V and J genes are TRBV6-5 and TRBJ2-5; D is unresolved. This sequence originates from a man between 25 and 39 years old in good health. The CDR3 nucleotides are TGTGCCAGCAGTTACTCAAAAGGAAGAGAGACCCAGTACTTC. This encodes CASSYSKGRETQYF.